What follows are 10 T cell receptor beta chains derived from one specimen sequenced in a study of T cell responses to AZD1222 COVID-19 vaccine. TCRdb's copy holds only in-frame clones and misses some; the assay was immunoSEQ multiplex PCR. The sample shows 140,000 to 150,000 clones, roughly 87% of them seen only once. The sequencing used peripheral blood, collected 28 days after the second dose of the MenACWY control vaccine. The origin of the receptors is an adult who received the MenACWY meningococcal vaccine as a control.

The V gene is TRBV7-8, the J gene TRBJ2-2; TRBD2 matches at 9 bases. After removal of 1 base from V and 1 base from J, the junction contained 1 base not matched to a gene. The CDR3 length is 16 residues. CDR1 and CDR2 (germline): SGHVS, FQNEAQ. CDR3 in amino acids: CASSLELAGNTGELFF. CDR3 nucleotide sequence: TGTGCCAGCAGCTTAGAACTAGCGGGGAACACCGGGGAGCTGTTTTTT.

The rearrangement uses TRBV7-6 and TRBJ2-7, with unresolved D. V was trimmed by 1 base and J by 7 bases, leaving 5 bases between them. This CDR3 has 11 residues. Germline-derived CDR1 and CDR2 are SGHVS and FNYEAQ. The CDR3 nucleotides are TGTGCCAGCAGCTTAGGCGCAGAGCAGTACTTC. Its protein product is CASSLGAEQYF.

Comments on this clone: An end of the junction differs from the germline gene, which may be a read error. V and J are TRBV30 and TRBJ1-2; D is unresolved. This CDR3 comprises 13 residues. Germline CDR1 GTSNPN, CDR2 SVGIG (reference sequence). The CDR3 sequence is CAWSVLAHHHHIF. The CDR3 nucleotides read TGTGCCTGGAGTGTACTAGCACACCACCATCATATCTTC.

This clone was recorded a few times. The J gene is TRBJ2-7, the V gene TRBV2; D is perhaps TRBD1 (6 bases). This CDR3 has 15 residues. Trimming took 6 bases from V and 3 from J, leaving 18 bases between them. Germline V gives CDR1 SNHLY, CDR2 FYNNEI. The CDR3 nucleotides are TGTGCCAGCAGCGCCGACCTGACAGGAAACTACGAGCAGTACTTC. Amino acids: CASSADLTGNYEQYF.

The chain joins TRBV11-3 to TRBJ2-2; tentatively, D is TRBD1 (7 bases). This CDR3 is 16 amino acids long. In germline, CDR1 is SGHNT, CDR2 YENEEA. V lost 1 base and J 0 bases, leaving 9 bases between the germline ends. The CDR3 nucleotides are TGTGCCAGCAGCTTAGGCGGGACAGCGAACACCGGGGAGCTGTTTTTT. Translating gives CASSLGGTANTGELFF.

The gene calls are TRBV28 and TRBJ2-7; the D gene could be TRBD1 or TRBD2 (5 bases each). The CDR3 totals 16 residues. CDR1 and CDR2 from the germline V gene are MDHEN and SYDVKM. V was clipped by 4 bases and J by 3 bases, with 19 bases between them. DNA of the CDR3: TGTGCCAGCAGTTCCGCCCCGGGGACCCCTCTCTACGAGCAGTACTTC. It yields the protein CASSSAPGTPLYEQYF.

The rearrangement joins TRBV15 to TRBJ1-5, with D unresolved. V was clipped by 4 bases and J by 4 bases, with 5 bases between them. The CDR3 totals 12 residues. Germline lookup yields CDR1 LNHNV and CDR2 YYDKDF (reference sequence). CDR3 coding DNA: TGTGCCACCAGCACTGGGAATCAGCCCCAGCATTTT. Protein: CATSTGNQPQHF.

The rearrangement uses TRBV6-5 and TRBJ1-2, with 7 nucleotides matching TRBD1. Germline V gives CDR1 MNHEY, CDR2 SVGAGI. Trimming removed 4 bases from V and 4 bases from J; junction bases left unmatched: 12. The CDR3 length is 16 residues. The CDR3 nucleotides read TGTGCCAGCAGTTCCTCTTTCCGGACAGGCTCCTATGGCTACACCTTC. Translated, it gives CASSSSFRTGSYGYTF.

The V gene is TRBV6-1, the J gene TRBJ1-1; TRBD1 aligns across 10 bases. The CDR3 contains 16 residues. From germline, CDR1 is MNHNS and CDR2 SASEGT. After removal of 4 bases from V and 3 bases from J, the junction contained 8 bases not matched to a gene. CDR3: CASSAAPGQGYTEAFF. CDR3 nucleotide sequence: TGTGCCAGCAGTGCCGCCCCGGGACAGGGGTACACTGAAGCTTTCTTT.

This chain uses TRBV5-1 with TRBJ1-2, with a tentative D call TRBD1 (5 bases). CDR1 is SGHRS and CDR2 is YFSETQ in the germline V gene. This CDR3 is built from 15 residues. Trimming removed 7 bases from V and 3 bases from J, with 19 bases in between. The CDR3 region is CASREEGEGYYGYTF. The CDR3 bases are TGCGCCAGCCGGGAGGAAGGGGAGGGCTACTATGGCTACACCTTC.